This TCR beta chain was identified during a study of B cell selection in AIRE deficiency (dated by TCRdb to the late 2010s). With regard to the full study: A comparison of TCRbeta repertoires of sorted blood CD4+ conventional T cells and regulatory T cells was made between AIRE-deficient patients and healthy controls. The TCR-sequenced cohort comprised roughly five AIRE-deficient APECED patients and roughly five healthy control donors. Study-wide findings and limitations: Among 3,500 to 4,000 shared Treg TCRbeta sequences, about 33% were shared exclusively by healthy donors and under 10% exclusively by patients, which suggests that Treg selection is less efficient in the absence of AIRE. Only TCRbeta chains were sequenced; 36.6% of shared healthy-donor Treg sequences also occurred in healthy Tconv, possibly because of differing TCRalpha chains. In terms of TCRBV gene usage, CDR3 length and TCR diversity, Tconv and Treg cells from AIRE-deficient patients looked similar to Tconv and Treg cells from healthy donors. Shorter CDR3s were found in shared Treg sequences, reflecting a bias toward rearrangements containing few non-templated nucleotide insertions. Approximately 31% of the Treg TCRbeta sequences shared among healthy donors turned up in patient Tconv cells, suggesting that Treg-biased clones are diverted into the Tconv compartment.

Conventional CD4 T cells were sorted as CD4+CD127+ cells. The control samples were obtained from healthy donors who were not related to the patients. Tconv and Treg cells for TCRbeta sequencing were sorted on a FACSAria flow cytometer. The sorted cells went into 5-ml round-bottom polystyrene tubes, and the dry cell pellets were then frozen at -80 degrees C until sequencing. TCRbeta chain sequencing was performed with the immunoSEQ platform. Processing in the source paper ran as follows. When conventional T cell repertoires were pooled, about 100,000 distinct in-frame TCRbeta sequences were obtained from patients and some 130,000 from healthy donors. Treg TCRbeta sequences found in two or more individuals were classed as public, and these public Treg TCRbeta sequences were then looked for in Tconv repertoires. Differences between groups were assessed using Mann-Whitney U tests with Bonferroni-Dunn correction in GraphPad Prism 7.03. Held by TCRdb, this immuneACCESS table contains in-frame sequences only and omits some clones. Under half of the omission traces to an unresolved V gene where checked; the cause of the rest is unknown. V and J calls and clone size are those listed in that table; D and trimming were worked out from the DNA. A total of approximately 24,000 clones appear in this sample, around 95% of them only once. Together, the top ten hold 0.2% to 0.3% of the sample.

With regard to this clone: The target of this receptor is not known. Qualities for individual bases were not recorded, and no much larger clone is one base off.

V is cut by 3 bases and J by 4 bases, and the space between the germline ends is 9 bases. Looking up the germline V gene yields CDR1 SGHVS and CDR2 FQNEAQ. Taken from cysteine to phenylalanine, the CDR3 has 13 residues. Just the 39-base CDR3 DNA is kept, in frame starting at base 1. Sequenced sample: CD4+CD127+ conventional T cells sorted from PBMCs. This sequence uses TRBV7-8 and TRBJ1-2, with TRBD1 tentatively as D gene (5 bases match). This TCR was sampled from a human donor in good health. CDR3 sequence: CASSFQGLYGYTF. The sequence in DNA is TGTGCCAGCAGCTTCCAGGGTCTCTATGGCTACACCTTC.